The TCR beta chain described here comes from a study of T cell responses to AZD1222 COVID-19 vaccine. Broader study findings: Elevations in Spike-specific TCR breadth and depth followed administration of two AZD1222 doses. Baseline antibody screening turned up just 6 or 7 seropositive AZD1222 recipients.

TCRdb keeps only in-frame clones here, not all; method: immunoSEQ multiplex PCR. The table lists about 78,000 clones, 88% of them singletons. Trimming shortened V by 0 bases and J by 3 bases, and 9 bases separated the two germline ends. The length of the CDR3 is 15 residues. Germline V gene lookup returns CDR1 SGHKS and CDR2 YYEKEE (reference sequence). Comments on this clone: Its antigen is unidentified.

This receptor was identified in an adult in good health. The sample was peripheral blood, taken on day 0 of MenACWY control vaccination. This sequence joins TRBV5-5 and TRBJ1-4, with a tentative D call TRBD1 (5 bases). CDR3 region: CASSLAGLANEKLFF. The CDR3 nucleotides are TGTGCCAGCAGCTTGGCGGGACTGGCTAATGAAAAACTGTTTTTT.